Listed below are T cell receptor beta chains from one sample, sequenced in a study of T-cell memory formation after mild COVID-19. From the 5' RACE reads, TCRdb called clonotypes with MiXCR, one entry per CDR3 protein. The sample yields approximately 46,000 distinct CDR3 sequences, about 12% seen once. Source material: PBMCs or a T cell subset sorted from them (not recorded which). The receptors were gathered from a man aged 18 to 30 who had mild COVID-19 (a few samples of this study predate the infection). Cell type and time point are not known. Each CDR3 is given with its conserved first and last residue. The D gene is left open where the match is weak. Some rows mark clone size as missing; the rest say once, few, many or name a class of expanded clone.

17	TRBJ1-1	many	TRBD1	TRBV28	CASSPPGTGSGDTEAFF	TGTGCCAGCAGTCCCCCCGGGACAGGGTCTGGAGATACTGAAGCTTTCTTT
15	TRBJ1-5	few	-	TRBV6-1	CASSETQVDNQPQHF	TGTGCCAGCAGTGAAACCCAGGTGGACAATCAGCCCCAGCATTTT
16	TRBJ1-2	-	-	TRBV7-9	CASSLAGQGPDYGYTF	TGTGCCAGCAGCTTAGCGGGTCAGGGGCCGGACTATGGCTACACCTTC
12	TRBJ2-1	few	-	TRBV2	CASDGGGDEQFF	TGTGCCAGCGACGGAGGGGGAGATGAGCAGTTCTTC
14	TRBJ2-1	many	TRBD2	TRBV5-1	CASSLDGLVGEQFF	TGCGCCAGCAGCTTGGATGGACTAGTGGGTGAGCAGTTCTTC
17	TRBJ2-3	-	TRBD2	TRBV12-3/TRBV12-4	CASSTRLAGAPLDTQYF	TGTGCCAGCAGTACGCGACTAGCGGGGGCTCCACTGGATACGCAGTATTTT
12	TRBJ2-3	few	-	TRBV7-9	CASSLIPDTQYF	TGTGCCAGCAGCTTAATCCCAGATACGCAGTATTTT
15	TRBJ2-2	-	TRBD1	TRBV7-6	CASSDDRGAPGELFF	TGTGCCAGCAGCGACGACAGGGGGGCGCCCGGGGAGCTGTTTTTT
14	TRBJ1-2	few	-	TRBV5-1	CASSLGLRDYGYTF	TGCGCCAGCAGCTTGGGGTTGAGGGATTATGGCTACACCTTC
13	TRBJ1-3	-	TRBD1	TRBV7-9	CASSRDRVDTIYF	TGTGCCAGCAGCCGGGACAGGGTGGACACCATATATTTT
13	TRBJ2-5	many	TRBD1	TRBV7-2	CASSRDRQETQYF	TGTGCCAGCAGCAGGGACAGACAAGAGACCCAGTACTTC
16	TRBJ2-5	few	TRBD2	TRBV5-1	CASSLGGLAIQETQYF	TGCGCCAGCAGCTTGGGAGGACTAGCTATCCAAGAGACCCAGTACTTC
13	TRBJ1-5	-	TRBD1	TRBV20-1	CSAWGQGHQPQHF	TGCAGTGCTTGGGGACAGGGACATCAGCCCCAGCATTTT
15	TRBJ1-6	many	TRBD1	TRBV4-1	CATRQGGGINSPLHF	TGCGCCACCCGACAGGGAGGGGGGATAAATTCACCCCTCCACTTT
13	TRBJ2-3	few	-	TRBV5-5	CASSFPSTDTQYF	TGTGCCAGCAGCTTCCCAAGCACAGATACGCAGTATTTT
16	TRBJ2-5	-	TRBD1	TRBV7-9	CASSFGDRGKRETQYF	TGTGCCAGCAGCTTCGGGGACAGGGGGAAGCGGGAGACCCAGTACTTC
17	TRBJ2-3	-	TRBD2	TRBV9	CASSIYSGGASTDTQYF	TGTGCCAGCAGCATATACAGCGGGGGAGCCAGCACAGATACGCAGTATTTT
15	TRBJ2-5	many	-	TRBV5-6	CASSSPGTGEETQYF	TGTGCCAGCAGCTCGCCTGGGACTGGTGAAGAGACCCAGTACTTC
16	TRBJ2-1	-	TRBD2	TRBV6-5	CASSSHLAGVGNEQFF	TGTGCCAGCAGTTCCCACCTAGCGGGGGTCGGGAATGAGCAGTTCTTC
18	TRBJ2-3	-	TRBD2	TRBV7-9	CASNLASGGPSSTDTQYF	TGTGCCAGCAACTTAGCTAGCGGGGGGCCCTCTAGCACAGATACGCAGTATTTT
17	TRBJ2-7	few	-	TRBV21-1	CASSKGTGDGQGCEQYF	TGTGCCAGCAGCAAAGGCACCGGGGACGGACAGGGGTGCGAGCAGTACTTC
17	TRBJ2-1	many	TRBD2	TRBV15	CATSGGLAGRSNSEQFF	TGTGCCACCAGCGGCGGACTAGCGGGGAGATCCAATAGCGAGCAGTTCTTC
15	TRBJ2-2	-	-	TRBV20-1	CSARAEGLGTGELFF	TGCAGTGCTAGAGCCGAGGGGTTGGGCACCGGGGAGCTGTTTTTT
18	TRBJ2-3	-	TRBD2	TRBV7-2	CASSLSPTSGGATDTQYF	TGTGCCAGCAGCTTAAGTCCTACTAGCGGGGGGGCTACAGATACGCAGTATTTT
14	TRBJ1-2	few	TRBD1	TRBV6-5	CASSRTGSHYGYTF	TGTGCCAGCAGCCGGACAGGGTCTCACTATGGCTACACCTTC
14	TRBJ2-3	many	-	TRBV5-1	CASSSGTPGNTQYF	TGCGCCAGCAGCTCCGGGACGCCGGGAAATACGCAGTATTTT
12	TRBJ2-2	-	-	TRBV7-2	CASSTNTGELFF	TGTGCCAGCAGCACGAACACCGGGGAGCTGTTTTTT
13	TRBJ1-4	-	-	TRBV20-1	CSAREPGVGKLFF	TGCAGTGCTAGAGAGCCCGGAGTCGGAAAACTGTTTTTT
15	TRBJ1-6	few	-	TRBV12-3/TRBV12-4	CASSLSGSYNSPLHF	TGTGCCAGCAGTTTGTCCGGATCCTATAATTCACCCCTCCACTTT
13	TRBJ1-5	few	TRBD1	TRBV29-1	CSVGDREGQPQHF	TGCAGCGTAGGTGACAGGGAGGGTCAGCCCCAGCATTTT
15	TRBJ2-3	few	TRBD2	TRBV7-2	CATKRLAGDKDTQYF	TGTGCCACTAAAAGACTAGCGGGGGACAAGGATACGCAGTATTTT
15	TRBJ2-1	few	TRBD2	TRBV18	CASSPPGAGGNEQFF	TGTGCCAGCTCACCTCCTGGAGCGGGGGGCAATGAGCAGTTCTTC
14	TRBJ2-3	few	-	TRBV11-3	CASSLTQGTATQYF	TGTGCCAGCAGCCTGACCCAGGGTACGGCTACGCAGTATTTT
14	TRBJ2-4	-	-	TRBV15	CATSREGETNIQYF	TGTGCCACCAGCAGAGAGGGGGAGACAAACATTCAGTACTTC
12	TRBJ1-2	few	-	TRBV28	CASEDRNYGYTF	TGTGCCAGCGAAGACAGGAACTATGGCTACACCTTC
14	TRBJ1-2	-	TRBD1	TRBV9	CASSVSGGGVSYTF	TGTGCCAGCAGCGTATCAGGGGGGGGCGTCAGCTACACCTTC